This TCR beta chain was profiled in a study of T cell responses to AZD1222 COVID-19 vaccine. Study observations and caveats: Samples come after the peak T cell response, not at day 14. Once two AZD1222 doses were given, Spike-specific TCR breadth and depth went up.

Clones were read by immunoSEQ multiplex PCR, and TCRdb kept only the in-frame ones, dropping some. Here the sample spans about 99,000 clones, about 89% being singletons. About this clone itself: Its antigen is not known.

Combined were second doses at about 4 or about 12 weeks. The sequenced sample was peripheral blood, obtained 28 days after the second AZD1222 dose. The receptor's source is an adult who received the AZD1222 COVID-19 vaccine.

Here the CDR3 reads CASSLSGDTQYF. Here the CDR3 DNA reads TGTGCCAGCAGCTTGAGCGGAGATACGCAGTATTTT. The chain is built from TRBV5-8 and TRBJ2-3; D possibly corresponds to TRBD2 (5 bases). This CDR3 has 12 residues. Germline V lookup: CDR1 SGHTS, CDR2 YDEGEE. Trimming pared 1 base from V and 5 bases from J, leaving 5 bases between. The variable domain in full, completed from reference TRBV5-8 and TRBJ2-3, reads EAGVTQSPTHLIKTRGQQATLRCSPISGHTSVYWYQQALGLGLQFLLWYDEGEERNRGNFPPRFSGRQFPNYSSELNVNALELEDSALYLCASSLSGDTQYFGPGTRLTVL.